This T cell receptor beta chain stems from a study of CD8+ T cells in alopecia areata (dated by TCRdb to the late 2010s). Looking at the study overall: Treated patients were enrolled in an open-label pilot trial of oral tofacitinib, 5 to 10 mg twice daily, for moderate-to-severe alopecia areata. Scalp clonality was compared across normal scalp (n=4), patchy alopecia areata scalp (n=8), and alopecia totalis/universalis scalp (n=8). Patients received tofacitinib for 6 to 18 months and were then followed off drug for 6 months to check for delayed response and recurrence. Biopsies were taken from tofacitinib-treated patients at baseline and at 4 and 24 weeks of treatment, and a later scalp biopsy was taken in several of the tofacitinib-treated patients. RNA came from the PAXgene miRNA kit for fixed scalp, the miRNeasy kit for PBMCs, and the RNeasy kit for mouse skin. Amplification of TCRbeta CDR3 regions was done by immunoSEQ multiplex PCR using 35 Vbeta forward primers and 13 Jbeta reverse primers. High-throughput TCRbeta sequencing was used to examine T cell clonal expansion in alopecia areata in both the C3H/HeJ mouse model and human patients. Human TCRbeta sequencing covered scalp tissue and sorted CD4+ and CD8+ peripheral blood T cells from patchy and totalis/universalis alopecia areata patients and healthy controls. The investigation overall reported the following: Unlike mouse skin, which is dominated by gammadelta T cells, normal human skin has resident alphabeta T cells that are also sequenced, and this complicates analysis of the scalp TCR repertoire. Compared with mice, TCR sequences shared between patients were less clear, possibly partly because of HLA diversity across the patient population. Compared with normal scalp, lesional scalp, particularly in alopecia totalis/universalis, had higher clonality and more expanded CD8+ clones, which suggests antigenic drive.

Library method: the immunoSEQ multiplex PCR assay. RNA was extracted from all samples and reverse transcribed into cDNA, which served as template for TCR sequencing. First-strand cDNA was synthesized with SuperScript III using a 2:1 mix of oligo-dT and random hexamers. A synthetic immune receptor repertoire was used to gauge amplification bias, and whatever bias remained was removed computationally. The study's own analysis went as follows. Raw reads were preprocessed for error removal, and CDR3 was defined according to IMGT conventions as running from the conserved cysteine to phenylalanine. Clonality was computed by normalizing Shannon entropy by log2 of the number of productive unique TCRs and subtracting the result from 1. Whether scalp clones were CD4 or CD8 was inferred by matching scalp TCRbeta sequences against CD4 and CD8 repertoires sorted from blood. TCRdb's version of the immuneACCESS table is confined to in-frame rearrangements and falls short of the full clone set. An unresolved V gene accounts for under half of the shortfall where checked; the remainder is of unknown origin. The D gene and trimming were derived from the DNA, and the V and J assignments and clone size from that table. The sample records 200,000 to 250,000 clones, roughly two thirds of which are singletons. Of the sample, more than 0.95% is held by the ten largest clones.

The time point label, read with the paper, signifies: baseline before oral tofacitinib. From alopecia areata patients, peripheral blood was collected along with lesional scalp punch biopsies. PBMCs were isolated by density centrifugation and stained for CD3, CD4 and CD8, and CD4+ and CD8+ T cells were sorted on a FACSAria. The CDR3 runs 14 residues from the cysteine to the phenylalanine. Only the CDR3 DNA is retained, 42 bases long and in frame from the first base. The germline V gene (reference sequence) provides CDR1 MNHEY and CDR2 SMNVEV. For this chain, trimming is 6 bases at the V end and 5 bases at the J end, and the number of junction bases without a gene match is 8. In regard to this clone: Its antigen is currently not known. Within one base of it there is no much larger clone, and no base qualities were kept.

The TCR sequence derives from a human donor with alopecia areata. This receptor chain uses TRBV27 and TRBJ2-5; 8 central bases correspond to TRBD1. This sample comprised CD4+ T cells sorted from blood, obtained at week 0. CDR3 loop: CASSRDRLVETQYF. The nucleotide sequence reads TGTGCCAGCAGCCGGGACAGGCTAGTTGAGACCCAGTACTTC.